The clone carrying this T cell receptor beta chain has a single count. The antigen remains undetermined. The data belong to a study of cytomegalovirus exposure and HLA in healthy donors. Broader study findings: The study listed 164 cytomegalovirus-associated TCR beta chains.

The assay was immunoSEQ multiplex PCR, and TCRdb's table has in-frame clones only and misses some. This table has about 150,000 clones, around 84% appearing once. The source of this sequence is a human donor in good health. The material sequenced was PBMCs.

The CDR3 DNA is TGTGCCAGCAGTTACCGTGGACAGGGTACAGAGACCCAGTACTTC. This encodes CASSYRGQGTETQYF. This chain connects TRBV6-5 to TRBJ2-5; 8 bases match TRBD1. Germline values: CDR1 MNHEY, CDR2 SVGAGI. CDR3 length equals 15 residues. Trimming at V came to 2 bases and at J to 4 bases, leaving 6 bases not matched to a gene.